The T cell receptor (beta chain) described here comes from a study of cytomegalovirus exposure and HLA in healthy donors. Overall study findings and caveats: Productive rates of about 90% or about 30% were seen for most TCR beta V segments in an earlier analysis. Based on reports, TCR beta sequences accurately predicted HLA-A and HLA-B alleles for most subjects. Several of the most significant clusters were apparently associated with common viral pathogens in a later analysis. Further analysis, carried out later, found HLA-associated TCR beta chains more clonally expanded than equally common other chains.

PCR primers comprised 60 Vbeta and 13 Jbeta primers. Profiled with immunoSEQ multiplex PCR; TCRdb holds only in-frame clones, not every one. This repertoire shows about 160,000 clones, around 84% found once; its top ten account for 7.5% to 9%. To note about this clone: What it binds is not known.

This CDR3 is 12 amino acids long. Germline lookup yields CDR1 GTSNPN and CDR2 SVGIG (reference sequence). Trimming pared 4 bases from V and 6 bases from J, leaving 12 bases between. Material: PBMCs. The genes are TRBV30 and TRBJ1-1; maybe TRBD1 (5 bases). This sequence originates from a male donor in good health and CMV-seropositive. CDR3 protein: CAWNQGRAEAFF. For the CDR3, the DNA is TGTGCCTGGAATCAGGGTAGGGCTGAAGCTTTCTTT.